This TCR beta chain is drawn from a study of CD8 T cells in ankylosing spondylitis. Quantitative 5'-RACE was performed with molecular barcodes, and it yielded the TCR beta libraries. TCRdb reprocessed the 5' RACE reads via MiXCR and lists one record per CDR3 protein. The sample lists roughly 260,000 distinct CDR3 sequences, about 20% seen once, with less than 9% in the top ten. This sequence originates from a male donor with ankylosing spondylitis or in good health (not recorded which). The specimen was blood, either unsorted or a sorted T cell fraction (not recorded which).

The CDR3 protein is CASSSSGGQETQYF. The DNA for the CDR3 is TGTGCCAGCAGTTCTAGCGGGGGCCAAGAGACCCAGTACTTC. The chain is built from TRBV28 and TRBJ2-5, with 10 nucleotides matching TRBD2. The V gene's germline CDR1 is MDHEN and CDR2 SYDVKM. The CDR3 covers 14 residues. V shed 4 bases and J 1 base; nucleotides not matched to a gene: 0.